The 22 T cell receptor beta chains given below trace back to one sample, sequenced in a study of T cell repertoires in cytomegalovirus infection. MiXCR, applied by TCRdb to the reads, yields one record per CDR3 protein. The table has about 260,000 distinct CDR3 sequences, approximately 8.3% seen once. The sequencing input was PBMCs. The receptors derive from a human donor in good health (CMV status not recorded). Some clones in this sample may be carry-over from other donors' samples.

This clonotype was seen repeatedly, ten times or more. The chain uses TRBV7-6 and TRBJ2-3; D remains unclear. Germline CDR1 is SGHVS and CDR2 is FNYEAQ. The CDR3 consists of 10 residues. Trimming removed 10 bases at V and 2 bases at J, with 4 bases between. CDR3 protein: CATFTDTQYF. CDR3 nucleotides: TGTGCCACCTTCACAGATACGCAGTATTTT.

This clonotype was seen a handful of times. The rearrangement links TRBV4-3 to TRBJ1-6, with TRBD1 identical over 7 bases. The CDR3 has 14 amino acids. Germline V gives CDR1 LGHNA, CDR2 YSLEER. V shed 3 bases and J 7 bases; nucleotides not matched to a gene: 3. DNA of the CDR3: TGCGCCAGCAGCCACCCGGGACAGAATTCACCCCTCCACTTT. It translates to CASSHPGQNSPLHF.

This clonotype was observed many times. The chain recombines TRBV4-3 with TRBJ1-1, with a possible D match to TRBD1 (5 bases). CDR3 length: 14 amino acids. Looked up from germline, CDR1 is LGHNA and CDR2 is YSLEER. Trimming removed 1 base at V and 1 base at J, with 7 bases between. CDR3 residues: CASSQVRGNTEAFF. The CDR3 coding sequence is TGCGCCAGCAGCCAAGTGAGGGGGAACACTGAAGCTTTCTTT.

This clonotype was detected only a few times. The J gene is TRBJ2-1, the V gene TRBV20-1; no definite D call. The length of the CDR3 is 13 residues. Germline CDR1 and CDR2: DFQATT and SNEGSKA (reference sequence). Trimming removed 5 bases from V and 0 bases from J, with 8 bases in between. DNA of the CDR3: TGCAGTGCTGGCAGCAGCTCCTACAATGAGCAGTTCTTC. Translating it yields CSAGSSSYNEQFF.

This clonotype was seen ten or more times. This chain joins TRBV7-2 and TRBJ2-3, with a possible D match to TRBD2 (5 bases). The CDR3 is 14 residues long. V lost 1 base and J lost 4, with 9 bases in between. CDR1 is SGHTA and CDR2 is FQGNSA in the germline V gene. The CDR3, as DNA: TGTGCCAGCAGCTTAGAAAACGGGGCAGATACGCAGTATTTT. It encodes CASSLENGADTQYF.

This sequence joins TRBV5-1 and TRBJ2-5; D not resolved. The CDR3 is 15 amino acids. V was clipped by 0 bases and J by 3 bases, with 12 bases between them. Germline CDR1 is SGHRS and CDR2 is YFSETQ. CDR3 amino acids: CASSLGSRQEETQYF. The CDR3 nucleotides read TGCGCCAGCAGCTTGGGTTCGAGGCAGGAAGAGACCCAGTACTTC. The variable domain in full, completed from reference TRBV5-1 and TRBJ2-5, reads KAGVTQTPRYLIKTRGQQVTLSCSPISGHRSVSWYQQTPGQGLQFLFEYFSETQRNKGNFPGRFSGRQFSNSRSEMNVSTLELGDSALYLCASSLGSRQEETQYFGPGTRLLVL.

This clonotype was seen repeatedly, ten times or more. The chain has TRBV7-2 and TRBJ1-5, with TRBD1 as a possible D gene (5 bases). The germline V and J ends were trimmed by 3 bases and 6 bases, with 9 bases remaining between them. From germline, CDR1 is SGHTA and CDR2 FQGNSA. There are 13 residues in the CDR3. The CDR3 sequence: CASSLTVVQPQHF. CDR3 DNA: TGTGCCAGCAGCTTGACAGTGGTTCAGCCCCAGCATTTT.

The rearrangement uses TRBV18 and TRBJ1-1; D unclear. This CDR3 comprises 14 residues. Trimming stripped 3 bases from V and 5 bases from J, with 13 bases between. Germline lookup yields CDR1 KGHSH and CDR2 LQKENI. CDR3 sequence: CASSPLSGGTEAFF. The CDR3 bases are TGTGCCAGCTCACCGTTGAGTGGAGGTACTGAAGCTTTCTTT.

The rearrangement joins TRBV15 to TRBJ1-5; no firm D call. Trimming removed 1 base at V and 4 bases at J, with 14 bases between. Germline V CDR1 and CDR2: LNHNV, YYDKDF (reference sequence). The CDR3 consists of 16 residues. The CDR3 sequence: CATSRVKVEPNQPQHF. In nucleotides, the CDR3 is TGTGCCACCAGCAGAGTAAAGGTCGAGCCTAATCAGCCCCAGCATTTT.

Ten or more counts support this clonotype. The CDR3 reads CASSLETAFVSYGYTF. DNA for the CDR3: TGTGCCAGCAGCTTAGAAACAGCCTTTGTTTCCTATGGCTACACCTTC. This chain uses TRBV7-2 with TRBJ1-2; no clear D gene. Germline V gene data show CDR1 as SGHTA and CDR2 as FQGNSA. V lost 1 base, J lost 4 bases, and 16 bases lay in between. This CDR3 is built from 16 residues.

This clonotype was recorded at least ten times. The rearrangement uses TRBV2 and TRBJ1-1; possible D gene TRBD1, 5 bases. The CDR3 is 14 residues long. V was pared by 6 bases and J by 0 bases, with 11 bases between. Germline assignment: CDR1 SNHLY and CDR2 FYNNEI. The CDR3 DNA sequence: TGTGCCAGCAGGGCAGGGCCAATGAACACTGAAGCTTTCTTT. This codes for CASRAGPMNTEAFF. Variable domain in full (rest from reference TRBV2 and TRBJ1-1): EPEVTQTPSHQVTQMGQEVILRCVPISNHLYFYWYRQILGQKVEFLVSFYNNEISEKSEIFDDQFSVERPDGSNFTLKIRSTKLEDSAMYFCASRAGPMNTEAFFGQGTRLTVV.

The table lists this clonotype with a few counts. The chain employs TRBV7-2 and TRBJ1-4; TRBD1 is a possible D gene (5 bases). Germline lookup yields CDR1 SGHTA and CDR2 FQGNSA. CDR3 size: 16 residues. Trimming cost V 4 bases and J 4 bases, with 16 bases left between them. CDR3 protein: CASSSVPGRYNEKLFF. CDR3 DNA sequence: TGTGCCAGCAGCTCAGTTCCGGGACGGTATAATGAAAAACTGTTTTTT.

The J gene is TRBJ1-1, the V gene TRBV27, with 9 bases that match TRBD1. This CDR3 has 14 amino acids. The V gene end was trimmed by 8 bases and the J gene end by 5 bases; junction bases not matched to a gene: 9. Germline loops: CDR1 MNHEY, CDR2 SMNVEV (reference sequence). This CDR3 is CASGDRGRVTEAFF. The CDR3 DNA follows: TGTGCCAGCGGTGACAGGGGGAGGGTTACTGAAGCTTTCTTT.

Ten or more counts support this clonotype. This rearrangement joins TRBV28 to TRBJ2-3; 10 positions match TRBD2. Germline loops: CDR1 MDHEN, CDR2 SYDVKM. The CDR3 sequence is 15 residues long. J lost 5 bases, V lost 6 bases, and 8 bases had no gene match. This chain's CDR3 is CASSERGGPKDTQYF. The CDR3 DNA reads as TGTGCCAGCAGCGAGCGGGGGGGCCCGAAAGATACGCAGTATTTT.

At least ten counts were recorded for this clonotype. The chain couples TRBV10-2 to TRBJ2-1; TRBD2 matches 11 bases. CDR3 length: 20 residues. Germline V gene sequence: CDR1 WSHSY, CDR2 SAAADI. The ends lost 4 bases at V and 0 bases at J; junction bases unmatched: 14. Here the CDR3 reads CASSVLTSGNRTSSYNEQFF. The CDR3 DNA reads as TGCGCCAGCAGTGTCTTGACTAGCGGGAACCGTACTAGCTCCTACAATGAGCAGTTCTTC.

This clonotype has only a few counts. The rearrangement uses TRBV7-2 and TRBJ1-5; D is possibly TRBD1 (6 bases). Germline values: CDR1 SGHTA, CDR2 FQGNSA. V gave up 4 bases and J gave up 6 bases, with 22 bases separating them. CDR3 length equals 17 residues. CDR3 nucleotide sequence: TGTGCCAGCAGCTCCGCTACAGGGCTCAGGAGGGGTCAGCCCCAGCATTTT. Protein sequence: CASSSATGLRRGQPQHF.

In this sample, this clonotype turned up many times. The chain carries TRBV12-3 or TRBV12-4 and TRBJ1-5; tentative D call: TRBD1 (5 bases). CDR3 length: 14 residues. The V end was cut by 5 bases, the J end by 2 bases, with 10 bases between. CDR3 sequence (DNA): TGTGCCAGCAGTCCCGGGGCCGGCAATCAGCCCCAGCATTTT. The encoded protein is CASSPGAGNQPQHF.

This clonotype has a count of ten or more. This chain links TRBV6-2 or TRBV6-3 with TRBJ2-6; no definite D call. The germline V and J ends were trimmed by 8 bases and 1 base, with 12 bases remaining between them. The CDR3 totals 15 residues. Germline assignment: CDR1 MNHEY and CDR2 SVGEGT. CDR3 coding DNA: TGTGCCAGCTGTGAGACCGTTTCTGGGGCCAACGTCCTGACTTTC. It translates to CASCETVSGANVLTF.

This clonotype was counted ten times or more. The chain carries TRBV6-2 or TRBV6-3 and TRBJ1-5, with 8 positions matching TRBD1. Germline V gene sequence: CDR1 MNHEY, CDR2 SVGEGT. The CDR3 sequence is 16 residues long. V lost 5 bases to trimming and J lost 0 bases; unmatched junction nucleotides: 6. The CDR3 sequence: CASSRGQVNSNQPQHF. The CDR3 nucleotides are TGTGCCAGCAGTCGGGGACAGGTAAATAGCAATCAGCCCCAGCATTTT.

This clonotype was seen many times. In nucleotides, the CDR3 is TGTGCCAGCATGGGGGACATCCGCACCGGGGAGCTGTTTTTT. The encoded protein is CASMGDIRTGELFF. The chain uses TRBV28 and TRBJ2-2, with a tentative D call TRBD1 (6 bases). The V gene's germline CDR1 is MDHEN and CDR2 SYDVKM. V gave up 7 bases and J gave up 4 bases, with 13 bases separating them. The CDR3 runs 14 residues.

This clonotype was counted between two and nine times. This chain uses TRBV4-1 with TRBJ2-3; 14 nucleotides match TRBD2. This CDR3 has 16 residues. V lost 0 bases and J lost 12; bases outside the gene matches: 8. CDR1 is MGHRA, CDR2 YSYEKL, per germline. CDR3 protein: CASSQDIRLAGGFQYF. The CDR3 nucleotides read TGCGCCAGCAGCCAAGATATACGACTAGCGGGGGGGTTTCAGTATTTT.

V usage is TRBV5-1 and J usage is TRBJ2-1; D uncertain. Deletions cut 0 bases from V and 1 base from J, with 8 bases between. Germline loops: CDR1 SGHRS, CDR2 YFSETQ. This CDR3 region has 15 residues. The CDR3 reads CASSLARKSYNEQFF. The CDR3 DNA reads as TGCGCCAGCAGCTTGGCCAGGAAATCCTACAATGAGCAGTTCTTC.